This is a list of T cell receptor beta chains from one sample in a study of regulatory T cells in long-lasting Graves disease. TCRdb re-analysed the reads in MiXCR, keeping a single row per CDR3 protein. This table has under 750 distinct CDR3 sequences, roughly 63% appearing once. The input for sequencing was peripheral blood mononuclear cells (PBMCs), taken with antithyroid drug treatment, in newly diagnosed or persistent Graves disease (not recorded which). These receptors came from a female donor with Graves disease. Both conserved end residues are part of each CDR3. Each record gives: D gene, J gene, clone size, V gene, CDR3 DNA, CDR3 protein. The D gene is left open where the match is weak. Clone size, where shown, is once, few, many, or a class for clones that have expanded.

-	TRBJ1-3	once	TRBV23-1	TGCGCCAGCAGTCATCCCTCTCCGTCTGGAAACACCATATATTTT	CASSHPSPSGNTIYF
-	TRBJ2-7	-	TRBV12-3/TRBV12-4	TGTGCCAGCAGCTCTAGTCCAAGCTCCTACGAGCAGTACTTC	CASSSSPSSYEQYF
TRBD2	TRBJ2-7	-	TRBV28	TGTGCCAGCAGTGCCCTCGTTGCGGGGGGTTACGAGCAGTACTTC	CASSALVAGGYEQYF
TRBD1	TRBJ2-7	-	TRBV5-5	TGTGCCAGCAGCCCCCAGGGACAGGGGGTCTACGAGCAGTACTTC	CASSPQGQGVYEQYF
TRBD2	TRBJ2-7	-	TRBV20-1	TGCAGTGCAAGGGGACTAGATCTGGGGGAGCAGTACTTC	CSARGLDLGEQYF
-	TRBJ2-1	-	TRBV5-1	TGCGCCAGTAGCTTGCGCCTGCGCATGGGTGGATACAATGAGCAGTTCTTC	CASSLRLRMGGYNEQFF
TRBD1	TRBJ2-3	-	TRBV12-3/TRBV12-4	TGTGCCAGCAAGACACACAGGGGGCAAGATACGCAGTATTTT	CASKTHRGQDTQYF
-	TRBJ2-2	few	TRBV29-1	TGCAGCGTTGAAGGGGCCAGGACCGGGGAGCTGTTTTTT	CSVEGARTGELFF
-	TRBJ2-7	-	TRBV23-1	TGCGCCAGCAGTTACGTCCAGGGGAGCTCCTACGAGCAGTACTTC	CASSYVQGSSYEQYF
-	TRBJ2-5	few	TRBV5-4	TGTGCCAGCAGCTTGGACCAAGAGACCCAGTACTTC	CASSLDQETQYF
-	TRBJ1-1	few	TRBV24-1	TGTGCCACCAGTGATCAGGACACTGAAGCTTTCTTT	CATSDQDTEAFF
TRBD1	TRBJ1-6	-	TRBV27	TGTGCCAGCAGTTTCTTAAAACAGGGGGCCGTTCATCCCCTCCACTTT	CASSFLKQGAVHPLHF
-	TRBJ2-5	-	TRBV5-1	TGCGCCAGCAGCTTGGATTTAACTGGAAAGACCCAGTACTTC	CASSLDLTGKTQYF